The 22 T cell receptor beta chains reported below all come from one sample, sequenced in a study of cytomegalovirus exposure and HLA in healthy donors. This PCR relied on a set of 60 Vbeta primers and 13 Jbeta primers. The table came from immunoSEQ multiplex PCR; TCRdb's copy has only in-frame clones and leaves some out. This table lists 130,000 to 150,000 clones. The sample comprised PBMCs. The receptors stem from a male donor in good health and CMV-seronegative.

This chain links TRBV5-1 with TRBJ1-1; 7 positions agree with TRBD1. Germline values: CDR1 SGHRS, CDR2 YFSETQ. This CDR3 has 14 amino acids. V gave up 4 bases and J gave up 2 bases; unmatched junction bases: 5. The CDR3 spells CASSTDRFNTEAFF. The CDR3 coding sequence is TGCGCCAGCAGCACGGACAGGTTCAACACTGAAGCTTTCTTT.

This chain links TRBV27 with TRBJ1-5; 7 nucleotides line up with TRBD1. V was clipped by 6 bases and J by 1 base; unmatched bases: 3. This CDR3 is 14 amino acids long. In germline, CDR1 is MNHEY, CDR2 SMNVEV (reference sequence). Here the CDR3 DNA reads TGTGCCAGCAGGGGGACAGCAAGCAATCAGCCCCAGCATTTT. Protein: CASRGTASNQPQHF.

CDR3 amino acids: CASSEFAGGTDTQYF. The CDR3 nucleotides are TGTGCCAGCAGTGAATTTGCGGGGGGCACAGATACGCAGTATTTT. The chain recombines TRBV25-1 with TRBJ2-3, with 7 bases aligning to TRBD2. Looked up from germline, CDR1 is MGHDK and CDR2 is SYGVNS. The CDR3 has 15 amino acids. V shed 1 base and J 1 base; nucleotides not matched to a gene: 2.

Of note for this clone: Other DNA sequences in the same sample also yield this CDR3. The chain couples TRBV6-5 to TRBJ2-7, with 9 nucleotides matching TRBD2. Germline trimming cut 0 bases from V and 2 bases from J; bases unmatched to any gene: 2. The CDR3 loop spans 15 amino acids. Germline CDR1 MNHEY, CDR2 SVGAGI. In DNA form, the CDR3 reads TGTGCCAGCAGTTACTCGACTAGCGGAACCTACGAGCAGTACTTC. Translating gives CASSYSTSGTYEQYF.

The chain employs TRBV11-2 and TRBJ2-3, with a tentative D call TRBD1 (6 bases). Germline V gene sequence: CDR1 SGHAT, CDR2 FQNNGV. V was clipped by 6 bases and J by 6 bases, with 22 bases between them. The length of the CDR3 is 16 residues. In DNA form, the CDR3 reads TGTGCCAGCAGTCACTCAGCTGGGGGCTATGGGGATACGCAGTATTTT. This sequence encodes CASSHSAGGYGDTQYF. The variable domain in full, completed from reference TRBV11-2 and TRBJ2-3, reads EAGVAQSPRYKIIEKRQSVAFWCNPISGHATLYWYQQILGQGPKLLIQFQNNGVVDDSQLPKDRFSAERLKGVDSTLKIQPAKLEDSAVYLCASSHSAGGYGDTQYFGPGTRLTVL.

V gene TRBV6-5 combines with J gene TRBJ2-7; TRBD2 is a possible D gene (7 bases). The germline V gene encodes CDR1 MNHEY and CDR2 SVGAGI. With 8 bases removed from V and 2 bases from J, the gap between germline ends came to 19 bases. The CDR3 length is 15 residues. CDR3 nucleotide sequence: TGTGCCAGCGAGGGGGGGGGCGAGTGGCCCTACGAGCAGTACTTC. Encoded protein: CASEGGGEWPYEQYF.

The chain recombines TRBV30 with TRBJ2-5; tentatively, D is TRBD2 (5 bases). Trimming cost V 4 bases and J 5 bases, with 23 bases left between them. This CDR3 is built from 16 residues. Germline V CDR1 and CDR2: GTSNPN, SVGIG (reference sequence). The CDR3 loop reads CAWTGIGSSFFETQYF. CDR3 DNA: TGTGCCTGGACCGGGATAGGGTCATCGTTCTTCGAGACCCAGTACTTC.

The chain employs TRBV5-1 and TRBJ2-7; 12 positions match TRBD2. V lost 4 bases, J lost 4 bases, and 3 bases stayed unmatched. This CDR3 contains 14 residues. Germline lookup yields CDR1 SGHRS and CDR2 YFSETQ. The CDR3 spells CASSRTSGEYEQYF. DNA of the CDR3: TGCGCCAGCAGCCGGACTAGCGGGGAGTACGAGCAGTACTTC.

V is TRBV6-6 and J is TRBJ2-2, with D possibly being TRBD2 (6 bases). Germline V gene lookup returns CDR1 MNHNY and CDR2 SVGAGI (reference sequence). Trimming cost V 1 base and J 5 bases, with 14 bases left between them. The CDR3 extends over 16 amino acids. The CDR3 nucleotides read TGTGCCAGCAGTTACTATGCTAGCGTAGGGACCGGGGAGCTGTTTTTT. This translates into CASSYYASVGTGELFF.

This chain links TRBV19 with TRBJ2-2; 9 nucleotides align to TRBD2. Germline V gives CDR1 LNHDA, CDR2 SQIVND (reference sequence). Losses at the gene ends were 5 bases for V and 8 bases for J; bases not matched to a gene: 6. The CDR3 contains 14 residues. The CDR3 loop reads CASSPAGGSGELFF. In nucleotides, the CDR3 is TGTGCCAGTAGTCCAGCGGGGGGTTCGGGGGAGCTGTTTTTT. The complete variable domain, with remaining parts taken from reference TRBV19 and TRBJ2-2, reads DGGITQSPKYLFRKEGQNVTLSCEQNLNHDAMYWYRQDPGQGLRLIYYSQIVNDFQKGDIAEGYSVSREKKESFPLTVTSAQKNPTAFYLCASSPAGGSGELFFGEGSRLTVL.

The V and J genes are TRBV6-1 and TRBJ2-4, with 11 bases matching TRBD1. Germline V gene data show CDR1 as MNHNS and CDR2 as SASEGT. CDR3 size: 14 residues. Trimming at V came to 4 bases and at J to 9 bases, leaving 5 bases not matched to a gene. The CDR3 DNA reads as TGTGCCAGCAGTGTCCGGGACAGGGGGACCATTCAGTACTTC. It encodes CASSVRDRGTIQYF.

The chain recombines TRBV18 with TRBJ2-1; 10 nucleotides agree with TRBD2. CDR1 and CDR2 (germline): KGHSH, LQKENI. CDR3 length: 16 residues. V lost 3 bases to trimming and J lost 7 bases; unmatched junction nucleotides: 9. This chain's CDR3 is CASSPQSGRAGNEQFF. The CDR3 DNA follows: TGTGCCAGCTCACCCCAAAGCGGGAGGGCTGGGAATGAGCAGTTCTTC. The variable domain in full, completed from reference TRBV18 and TRBJ2-1, reads NAGVMQNPRHLVRRRGQEARLRCSPMKGHSHVYWYRQLPEEGLKFMVYLQKENIIDESGMPKERFSAEFPKEGPSILRIQQVVRGDSAAYFCASSPQSGRAGNEQFFGPGTRLTVL.

The V gene is TRBV15, the J gene TRBJ1-2; D perhaps matches TRBD1 (6 bases). The CDR3 consists of 15 residues. With 3 bases removed from V and 4 bases from J, the gap between germline ends came to 15 bases. Germline assignment: CDR1 LNHNV and CDR2 YYDKDF (reference sequence). CDR3 sequence reads: CATSRIRDTTYGYTF. The CDR3 region has the DNA TGTGCCACCAGCAGGATCAGGGACACCACCTATGGCTACACCTTC.

The V and J genes are TRBV18 and TRBJ1-1, with D unclear. Trimming took off 3 bases at V and 5 bases at J, with 10 bases between the two ends. The CDR3 runs to 13 residues. The germline gives CDR1 KGHSH, CDR2 LQKENI. The CDR3: CASSPVGRTEAFF. The DNA for the CDR3 is TGTGCCAGCTCACCCGTCGGGAGGACTGAAGCTTTCTTT. Looking up the rest from reference TRBV18 and TRBJ1-1 gives the full variable domain: NAGVMQNPRHLVRRRGQEARLRCSPMKGHSHVYWYRQLPEEGLKFMVYLQKENIIDESGMPKERFSAEFPKEGPSILRIQQVVRGDSAAYFCASSPVGRTEAFFGQGTRLTVV.

The rearrangement joins TRBV4-1 to TRBJ1-2, with 7 nucleotides matching TRBD1. CDR1 is MGHRA, CDR2 YSYEKL, per germline. With V trimmed by 0 bases and J by 6 bases, 7 bases remained unmatched. This CDR3 contains 15 residues. This CDR3 reads CASSQDLSGGHGYTF. CDR3 sequence (DNA): TGCGCCAGCAGCCAAGATCTATCAGGGGGGCATGGCTACACCTTC.

The gene calls are TRBV5-1 and TRBJ1-1; no firm D call. Germline CDR1 SGHRS, CDR2 YFSETQ. CDR3 length: 13 amino acids. The V end lost 4 bases, the J end lost 1 base, and 8 bases lay between the germline ends. CDR3 DNA sequence: TGCGCCAGCAGCCAGCGTGAGAACACTGAAGCTTTCTTT. It specifies CASSQRENTEAFF.

The chain employs TRBV18 and TRBJ2-1; possible D gene TRBD1, 6 bases. The CDR3 spans 15 residues. The germline V gene has CDR1 KGHSH and CDR2 LQKENI. Trimming took off 4 bases at V and 8 bases at J, with 18 bases between the two ends. CDR3 DNA sequence: TGTGCCAGCTCACGGCTCTCAACAGGGATAGATGAGCAGTTCTTC. Protein sequence: CASSRLSTGIDEQFF.

This chain links TRBV19 with TRBJ2-1; D remains ambiguous. CDR3 length: 11 residues. Germline CDR1 reads LNHDA; CDR2 reads SQIVND (reference sequence). Written as DNA, the CDR3 is TGTAGCACGAGCTCCTACAATGAGCAGTTCTTC. Amino acids: CSTSSYNEQFF.

This CDR3 is CASSLYLTSGRASSYEQYF. DNA for the CDR3: TGTGCCAGCAGCCTCTACTTGACTAGCGGGAGGGCCTCCTCCTACGAGCAGTACTTC. This chain uses TRBV14 with TRBJ2-7, with 14 bases aligning to TRBD2. J gave up 0 bases and V 4 bases, and 11 bases lay outside the gene matches. This CDR3 is built from 19 residues. The germline V gene encodes CDR1 SGHDN and CDR2 FVKESK.

The CDR3 region is CASSVGRSNYEQYF. For the CDR3, the DNA is TGTGCCAGCAGCGTAGGGCGGTCTAACTACGAGCAGTACTTC. The chain joins TRBV9 to TRBJ2-7; D not resolved. V gave up 0 bases and J gave up 3 bases, with 10 bases separating them. This CDR3 contains 14 residues. CDR1 and CDR2 from the germline V gene are SGDLS and YYNGEE.

DNA for the CDR3: TGTGCCAGCAGTTACGGCGGTGGCTATGGCTACACCTTC. Translation: CASSYGGGYGYTF. V and J are TRBV6-5 and TRBJ1-2; D gene unclear. This CDR3 has 13 amino acids. V gave up 2 bases and J gave up 4 bases, with 8 bases separating them. The germline gives CDR1 MNHEY, CDR2 SVGAGI.

J is TRBJ2-7 and V is TRBV25-1, with 7 positions matching TRBD1. The CDR3 spans 15 residues. V lost 4 bases to trimming and J lost 3 bases; unmatched junction nucleotides: 9. The germline gives CDR1 MGHDK, CDR2 SYGVNS. CDR3 sequence (DNA): TGTGCCAGCAGTGCAAGGGACAGAGAAATCTACGAGCAGTACTTC. This encodes CASSARDREIYEQYF.